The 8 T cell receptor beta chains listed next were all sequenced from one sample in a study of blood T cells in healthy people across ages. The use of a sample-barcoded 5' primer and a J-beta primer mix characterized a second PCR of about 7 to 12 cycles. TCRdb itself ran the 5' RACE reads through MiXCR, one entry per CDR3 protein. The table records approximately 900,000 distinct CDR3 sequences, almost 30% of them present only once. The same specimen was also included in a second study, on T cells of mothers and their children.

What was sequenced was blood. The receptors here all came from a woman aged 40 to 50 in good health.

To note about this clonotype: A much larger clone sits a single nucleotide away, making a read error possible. CDR3 sequence: CASSLALATLNYGYIF. The CDR3, as DNA: TGTGCCAGCAGCTTGGCCTTGGCAACCCTAAACTATGGCTACATCTTC. The rearrangement joins TRBV5-5 to TRBJ1-2; D not certain. The CDR3 length is 16 residues. Germline loops: CDR1 SGHKS, CDR2 YYEKEE (reference sequence). Looking up the rest from reference TRBV5-5 and TRBJ1-2 gives the full variable domain: DAGVTQSPTHLIKTRGQQVTLRCSPISGHKSVSWYQQVLGQGPQFIFQYYEKEERGRGNFPDRFSARQFPNYSSELNVNALLLGDSALYLCASSLALATLNYGYIFGSGTRLTVV.

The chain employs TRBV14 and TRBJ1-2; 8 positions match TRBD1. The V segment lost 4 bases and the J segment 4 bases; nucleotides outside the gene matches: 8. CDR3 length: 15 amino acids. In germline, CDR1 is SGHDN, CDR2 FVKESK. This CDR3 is CASSLSAGGLYGYTF. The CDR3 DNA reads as TGTGCCAGCAGCCTCTCCGCAGGGGGCCTCTATGGCTACACCTTC. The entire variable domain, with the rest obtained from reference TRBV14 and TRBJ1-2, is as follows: EAGVTQFPSHSVIEKGQTVTLRCDPISGHDNLYWYRRVMGKEIKFLLHFVKESKQDESGMPNNRFLAERTGGTYSTLKVQPAELEDSGVYFCASSLSAGGLYGYTFGSGTRLTVV.

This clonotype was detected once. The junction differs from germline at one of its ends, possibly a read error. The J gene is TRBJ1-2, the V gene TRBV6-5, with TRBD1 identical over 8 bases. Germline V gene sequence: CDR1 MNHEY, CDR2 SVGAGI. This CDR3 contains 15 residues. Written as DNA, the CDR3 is TGTGCCAGCAACCGCCCCTCGACAGGGGACTATGGCCACACCTTC. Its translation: CASNRPSTGDYGHTF.

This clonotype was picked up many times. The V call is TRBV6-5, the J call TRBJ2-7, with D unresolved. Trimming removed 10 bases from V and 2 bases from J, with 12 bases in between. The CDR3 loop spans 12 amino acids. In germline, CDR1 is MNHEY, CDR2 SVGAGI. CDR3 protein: CATSDLTYEQYF. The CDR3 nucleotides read TGTGCCACCTCCGACCTTACCTACGAGCAGTACTTC.

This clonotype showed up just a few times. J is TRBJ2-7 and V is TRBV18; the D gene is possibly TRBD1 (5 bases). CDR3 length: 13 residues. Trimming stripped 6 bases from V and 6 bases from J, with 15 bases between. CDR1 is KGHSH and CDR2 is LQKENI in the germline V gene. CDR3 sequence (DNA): TGTGCCAGCTCCCCAAGGAATAGGGGCGAGCAGTACTTC. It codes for CASSPRNRGEQYF.

Here the CDR3 DNA reads TGTGCCAGCAGTCCAAATGGGCGGGTAGCCTACTATGGCTACACCTTC. Translation: CASSPNGRVAYYGYTF. The genes are TRBV28 and TRBJ1-2; no clear D. CDR1 and CDR2 from the germline V gene are MDHEN and SYDVKM. Deletions cut 5 bases from V and 3 bases from J, with 19 bases between. The CDR3 sequence is 16 residues long.

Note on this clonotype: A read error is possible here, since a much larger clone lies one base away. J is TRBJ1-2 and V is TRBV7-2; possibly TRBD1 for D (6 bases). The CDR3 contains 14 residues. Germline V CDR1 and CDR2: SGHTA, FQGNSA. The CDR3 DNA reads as TGTGCCGGCAGCTTAACCGCAGGGGAGTATGGCTACACCTTC. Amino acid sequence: CAGSLTAGEYGYTF.

In DNA, the CDR3 is TGTGCCTGGAGTGTTTTGGGGCAGGCCACTGAAGCTTTCTTT. This translates into CAWSVLGQATEAFF. The chain couples TRBV30 to TRBJ1-1; a possible D gene is TRBD1 (5 bases). The CDR3 runs 14 residues. Germline V lookup: CDR1 GTSNPN, CDR2 SVGIG (reference sequence). The V end lost 0 bases, the J end lost 4 bases, and 12 bases lay between the germline ends.